This paragraph reports one T cell receptor beta chain. Antigen specificity is unknown. This record belongs to a study of cytomegalovirus exposure and HLA in healthy donors. Study-wide results and caveats: In a later analysis, specific HLA alleles were associated with 15,000 to 20,000 TCR beta sequences at a 0.05 false discovery rate. Rare TCR sequences predominated, though certain public TCRs were found in many donors.

The CDR3 extends over 17 amino acids. Losses at the gene ends were 7 bases for V and 2 bases for J; bases not matched to a gene: 11. CDR1 is SNHLY, CDR2 FYNNEI, per germline. Primers included in the PCR were 60 Vbeta and 13 Jbeta primers. The repertoire was sequenced with immunoSEQ multiplex PCR; TCRdb's copy has only in-frame clones and lacks some. The profile covers some 130,000 clones, with around 80% appearing a single time and approximately 1.4% taken by the ten largest. This TCR was sampled from a female donor in good health and CMV-seronegative. The sample taken for sequencing was PBMCs. The gene calls are TRBV2 and TRBJ2-2; 9 bases align to TRBD1. The CDR3 nucleotides are TGTGCCAGCAAACGAAGCCGACAGGGGGGAAACACCGGGGAGCTGTTTTTT. Encoded protein: CASKRSRQGGNTGELFF.